The clone carrying this TCR beta chain came up once. The target antigen is unknown. With 60 Vbeta and 13 Jbeta primers, the PCR was carried out. Profiled with immunoSEQ multiplex PCR; TCRdb holds only in-frame clones, not every one. Among 150,000 to 200,000 clones listed, around four fifths were seen once. This sample was included in a study of cytomegalovirus exposure and HLA in healthy donors. Study-level findings and limits: Likely technical artifact: a cluster of highly shared sequence variants.

The CDR3 sequence is 13 residues long. J lost 5 bases, V lost 5 bases, and 4 bases had no gene match. The V gene's germline CDR1 is MNHNS and CDR2 SASEGT. V gene TRBV6-1 combines with J gene TRBJ1-2; 8 nucleotides line up with TRBD1. The receptor's source is a girl aged 2 to 10 in good health and CMV-seropositive. The sample was PBMCs. CDR3 amino acids: CASSQDRAYGYTF. The CDR3, as DNA: TGTGCCAGCAGTCAGGACAGGGCTTATGGCTACACCTTC.